These 3 T cell receptor beta chains came from one sample sequenced in a study of circulating and synovial CD4+ cells in juvenile arthritis. Produced via immunoSEQ multiplex PCR; TCRdb's table is partial and in-frame only. The sample lists 30,000 to 40,000 clones; about 96% were seen once. Source material: CD4+ T cells from blood. The receptors originated from a human donor with juvenile idiopathic arthritis.

The chain combines TRBV11-2 with TRBJ1-4; possible D gene TRBD1, 5 bases. In germline, CDR1 is SGHAT, CDR2 FQNNGV. The CDR3 consists of 14 residues. Trimming removed 2 bases from V and 7 bases from J, with 11 bases in between. The CDR3 DNA is TGTGCCAGCAGCTTATCGCAGGGCGGTGAAAAACTGTTTTTT. Amino acid sequence: CASSLSQGGEKLFF.

The rearrangement uses TRBV14 and TRBJ2-5, with D perhaps matching TRBD2 (6 bases). Germline CDR1 SGHDN, CDR2 FVKESK. The CDR3 contains 15 residues. Trimming cost V 3 bases and J 3 bases, with 14 bases left between them. The CDR3 nucleotides read TGTGCCAGCAGCCATCTCGGGACTCCCAAAGAGACCCAGTACTTC. Translated, it gives CASSHLGTPKETQYF.

A note on this clone: A read error may account for a junction end that differs from germline. The chain combines TRBV2 with TRBJ1-2; 7 nucleotides line up with TRBD1. The CDR3 is 12 amino acids. Germline CDR1 reads SNHLY; CDR2 reads FYNNEI. CDR3 sequence: CASSEGQGGAAF. DNA for the CDR3: TGTGCCAGCAGTGAAGGACAGGGAGGCGCAGCCTTC.